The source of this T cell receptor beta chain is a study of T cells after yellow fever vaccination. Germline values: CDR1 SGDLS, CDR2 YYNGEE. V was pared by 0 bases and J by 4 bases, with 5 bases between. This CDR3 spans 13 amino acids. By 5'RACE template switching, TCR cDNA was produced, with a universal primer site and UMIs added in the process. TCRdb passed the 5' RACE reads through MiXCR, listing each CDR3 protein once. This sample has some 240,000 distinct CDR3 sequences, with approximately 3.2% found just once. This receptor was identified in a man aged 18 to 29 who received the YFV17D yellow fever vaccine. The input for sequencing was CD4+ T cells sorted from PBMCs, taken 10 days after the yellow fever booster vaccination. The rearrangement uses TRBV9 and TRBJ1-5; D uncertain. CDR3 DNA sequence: TGTGCCAGCAGCGTAGAACAGAATCAGCCCCAGCATTTT. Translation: CASSVEQNQPQHF. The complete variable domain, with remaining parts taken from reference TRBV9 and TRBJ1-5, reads DSGVTQTPKHLITATGQRVTLRCSPRSGDLSVYWYQQSLDQGLQFLIQYYNGEERAKGNILERFSAQQFPDLHSELNLSSLELGDSALYFCASSVEQNQPQHFGDGTRLSIL.